Included here is one TCR beta chain sequence, with context. The antigen is not known. Some clones are missing from TCRdb's copy, which holds only in-frame ones; the method was immunoSEQ multiplex PCR. The repertoire consists of around 150,000 clones, with about 93% occurring once and the leading ten covering roughly 0.94%. This record belongs to a study of OX40 agonist ivuxolimab in advanced cancers. Study at large: At around 81% male, the cohort had a mean age of 60 years, ranging from roughly 20 to 90. Anti-PD-1, anti-PD-L1 or anti-CTLA-4 therapy given earlier was allowed, and around 40% had some.

Notes on the study in general: Patients who responded partially at 0.1-3.0 mg/kg showed clonal expansion ranking among the lowest.

Blood sampling was done at baseline, cycle 4 day 1, and cycle 7 day 1. The sample in question was CD4+ or CD8+ T cells sorted from blood, obtained in a trial of the OX40 agonist ivuxolimab. The source of this sequence is an adult with an advanced solid tumor such as melanoma, head and neck, liver or kidney cancer.

The CDR3 loop is CSVGSLNTEAFF. CDR3 nucleotides: TGCAGCGTTGGATCGTTGAACACTGAAGCTTTCTTT. The chain has TRBV29-1 and TRBJ1-1, with unresolved D. V lost 4 bases and J lost 0, with 6 bases in between. CDR3 size: 12 residues. The V gene's germline CDR1 is SQVTM and CDR2 ANQGSEA.